This T cell receptor (beta chain) was profiled in a study of blood T cell repertoires in COVID-19. On the study more broadly: PBMCs, B-cell-depleted T cells, or T cells provided the cDNA or gDNA that made up the material.

From germline, CDR1 is MNHEY and CDR2 SMNVEV (reference sequence). V lost 2 bases and J 0 bases, leaving 14 bases between the germline ends. The CDR3 runs to 17 residues. Per the study methods: Reference gene primers were amplified, and this amplification served to estimate nucleated cell counts. Libraries were prepared by immunoSEQ multiplex PCR; TCRdb keeps only in-frame clonotypes and omits some of them. For V, J and clone size, that table is used; D and trimming come from the DNA. The sample carries around 120,000 clones, about 80% recorded once. The sample comprised peripheral blood. V and J are TRBV27 and TRBJ1-5; D might be TRBD1 (6 bases). The sequence came from a man in his 70s with acute or convalescent COVID-19. DNA for the CDR3: TGTGCCAGCAGTTTAACGGGGGGCGGGTATAGCAATCAGCCCCAGCATTTT. Amino acid sequence: CASSLTGGGYSNQPQHF.